These 18 T cell receptor beta chains originate from one sample sequenced in a study of CD8+CD57+ T cells in acquired aplastic anemia (dated by TCRdb to 2016 to 2018). Sequencing was carried out with an Illumina HiSeq 2000. Profiling of TCR beta VDJ combinations and CDR3 sequences used genomic DNA as the template. Starting from the raw public reads, TCRdb applied fastp trimming at Q25, assembled clones with MiXCR and retained in-frame beta chains. Rows are combined by CDR3 protein, so each entry shows the most common genes and DNA. The sample has 250,000 or so distinct CDR3 sequences on record, approximately 45% of them singletons. 7.8% of the sample is in the top ten clones. Flow cytometry had shown CD8+CD57+ cell expansion in the patients selected for sequencing. Sequencing was performed on sorted CD4+, CD8+, or CD8+CD57+ T cells (not recorded which) from PBMCs. The receptors were sampled from a human donor with aplastic anemia.

In its sample, this clonotype was seen many times. The V call is TRBV20-1, the J call TRBJ2-3; tentatively, D is TRBD2 (5 bases). This CDR3 contains 14 residues. The V end lost 3 bases, the J end lost 5 bases, and 15 bases lay between the germline ends. The germline gives CDR1 DFQATT, CDR2 SNEGSKA (reference sequence). This CDR3 reads CSASPGTGIDTQYF. The CDR3, as DNA: TGCAGTGCTAGCCCGGGAACCGGAATAGATACGCAGTATTTT.

This clonotype was seen ten or more times. V gene TRBV10-3 combines with J gene TRBJ1-4; D is possibly TRBD1 (5 bases). The V gene's germline CDR1 is ENHRY and CDR2 SYGVKD. V dropped 4 bases and J dropped 3 bases, with 9 bases sitting between them. The CDR3 has 14 residues. CDR3 sequence: CAISAGGPNEKLFF. As DNA, the CDR3 is TGTGCCATCAGTGCGGGGGGACCTAATGAAAAACTGTTTTTT.

The V gene is TRBV7-4, the J gene TRBJ2-7; TRBD1 matches 8 bases. Germline CDR1 SGHVT, CDR2 SQSDAQ. The CDR3 extends over 15 amino acids. V shed 3 bases, J shed 3 bases, and the junction held 7 bases outside the gene matches. DNA of the CDR3: TGTGCCAGCAGCTTGGCCGAGGGACAGGTCTACGAGCAGTACTTC. Its translation: CASSLAEGQVYEQYF.

V usage is TRBV24-1 and J usage is TRBJ2-2, with D possibly being TRBD1 or TRBD2 (5 bases each). V was clipped by 4 bases and J by 3 bases, with 11 bases between them. This CDR3 comprises 15 residues. The germline V gene encodes CDR1 KGHDR and CDR2 SFDVKD. CDR3 bases: TGTGCCACCAGTGAGCACGGGACGGACACCGGGGAGCTGTTTTTT. Its protein is CATSEHGTDTGELFF.

This clonotype occurred many times. The J gene is TRBJ2-5, the V gene TRBV9, with D maybe TRBD2 (6 bases). V was trimmed by 0 bases and J by 5 bases, leaving 11 bases between them. CDR3 length: 14 amino acids. CDR1 is SGDLS, CDR2 YYNGEE, per germline. The DNA of the CDR3 is TGTGCCAGCAGCGTAGAATCTAGCGTGGAGACCCAGTACTTC. Residues: CASSVESSVETQYF.

The V and J genes are TRBV29-1 and TRBJ2-7; 7 positions agree with TRBD1. Germline V gene data show CDR1 as SQVTM and CDR2 as ANQGSEA. V shed 4 bases and J 3 bases; nucleotides not matched to a gene: 3. There are 12 residues in the CDR3. The CDR3 DNA follows: TGCAGCGTTGCGGGACAGCGCTACGAGCAGTACTTC. Encoded protein: CSVAGQRYEQYF.

The rearrangement joins TRBV9 to TRBJ1-6; TRBD1 matches at 7 bases. The trim removed 4 bases at V and 8 bases at J, leaving 3 bases unmatched. The CDR3 has 13 residues. Looked up from germline, CDR1 is SGDLS and CDR2 is YYNGEE. CDR3 in amino acids: CASSIQGDSPLHF. DNA of the CDR3: TGTGCCAGCAGCATTCAGGGGGATTCACCCCTCCACTTT.

The chain combines TRBV5-5 with TRBJ2-7; D is unclear. Per the germline V gene, CDR1 is SGHKS and CDR2 is YYEKEE (reference sequence). V lost 0 bases, J lost 1 base, and 11 bases lay in between. CDR3 length: 15 amino acids. The CDR3 loop reads CASSLADGPSYEQYF. For the CDR3, the DNA is TGTGCCAGCAGCTTGGCCGATGGTCCATCCTACGAGCAGTACTTC.

The gene calls are TRBV5-1 and TRBJ1-2, with TRBD1 identical over 10 bases. CDR1 and CDR2 from the germline V gene are SGHRS and YFSETQ. This CDR3 spans 16 amino acids. Losses at the gene ends were 4 bases for V and 2 bases for J; bases not matched to a gene: 8. The CDR3 DNA reads as TGCGCCAGCAGCCCATCGACAGGGGGCAAGAACTATGGCTACACCTTC. It specifies CASSPSTGGKNYGYTF.

Concerning this clonotype itself: A read error is possible here, since a much larger clone lies one base away. The chain is built from TRBV7-9 and TRBJ2-4, with TRBD2 identical over 9 bases. Germline-derived CDR1 and CDR2 are SEHNR and FQNEAQ (reference sequence). CDR3 length: 15 amino acids. CDR3 sequence reads: CASSLAGLAKNTQYF. CDR3 nucleotide sequence: TGTGCCAGCAGTCTAGCGGGATTAGCCAAAAACACTCAGTACTTC.

In this sample, this clonotype turned up many times. The chain employs TRBV2 and TRBJ2-5; 9 nucleotides match TRBD2. Looked up from germline, CDR1 is SNHLY and CDR2 is FYNNEI. The CDR3 consists of 17 residues. The junction had 11 bases not matched to a gene; V was cut back by 1 base and J by 5 bases. CDR3 coding DNA: TGTGCCAGCAGTGAAGGAGTACTAGCGGGCAATTTGGAGACCCAGTACTTC. Residues: CASSEGVLAGNLETQYF.

Notes on this clonotype: The junction departs from germline at one end; a sequencing error may be responsible. The J gene is TRBJ1-5, the V gene TRBV20-1, with D uncertain. Germline V gene lookup returns CDR1 DFQATT and CDR2 SNEGSKA (reference sequence). This CDR3 spans 15 amino acids. The CDR3 DNA sequence: TGCAGTGCTAGAAGGGCCAGTAACCCCCATCAGCCCCAGCACTTT. Its protein is CSARRASNPHQPQHF.

The chain links TRBV28 to TRBJ2-5; 7 positions match TRBD1. Germline V gene lookup returns CDR1 MDHEN and CDR2 SYDVKM. Unmatched junction bases numbered 4, after V lost 3 bases and J lost 0 bases. The CDR3 sequence is 15 residues long. CDR3 coding DNA: TGTGCCAGCAGTTTGGGGACAGAGTACCAAGAGACCCAGTACTTC. As protein: CASSLGTEYQETQYF. Variable domain in full (rest from reference TRBV28 and TRBJ2-5): DVKVTQSSRYLVKRTGEKVFLECVQDMDHENMFWYRQDPGLGLRLIYFSYDVKMKEKGDIPEGYSVSREKKERFSLILESASTNQTSMYLCASSLGTEYQETQYFGPGTRLLVL.

The chain recombines TRBV7-3 with TRBJ1-2, with 8 bases that match TRBD1. Germline V gives CDR1 SGHTA, CDR2 FQGTGA. The J segment lost 6 bases and the V segment lost 5 bases, leaving 8 bases of the junction unmatched. This CDR3 comprises 14 residues. CDR3: CASSESGQGDGYTF. For the CDR3, the DNA is TGTGCCAGCAGCGAGTCAGGACAGGGTGATGGCTACACCTTC.

The chain links TRBV27 to TRBJ2-3, with a tentative D call TRBD2 (5 bases). Per the germline V gene, CDR1 is MNHEY and CDR2 is SMNVEV (reference sequence). CDR3 length: 17 amino acids. Trimming cost V 0 bases and J 0 bases, with 13 bases left between them. The CDR3 coding sequence is TGTGCCAGCAGTTTATCCGGGGAACATACTAGCACAGATACGCAGTATTTT. This encodes CASSLSGEHTSTDTQYF.

The chain uses TRBV2 and TRBJ1-2; D possibly corresponds to TRBD1 (6 bases). Trimming pared 5 bases from V and 0 bases from J, leaving 10 bases between. The CDR3 contains 14 residues. In germline, CDR1 is SNHLY, CDR2 FYNNEI. DNA for the CDR3: TGTGCCAGCAGTCTGGACAGCACTAACTATGGCTACACCTTC. Translating gives CASSLDSTNYGYTF.

CDR3 residues: CASSLGGTRGYTF. The CDR3 region has the DNA TGTGCCAGCAGCCTAGGGGGGACGAGAGGCTACACCTTC. The chain is built from TRBV28 and TRBJ1-2, with D maybe TRBD1 (6 bases). There are 13 residues in the CDR3. Deletions cut 6 bases from V and 8 bases from J, with 16 bases between. CDR1 and CDR2 (germline): MDHEN, SYDVKM.

On this clonotype itself: A much more abundant neighbour one base away suggests this may be a read error. V gene TRBV10-3 combines with J gene TRBJ1-4; D gene ambiguous. Germline V gene data show CDR1 as ENHRY and CDR2 as SYGVKD. The CDR3 loop spans 15 amino acids. V was trimmed by 3 bases and J by 6 bases, leaving 14 bases between them. The CDR3 region is CAISEGSGLYEKLFF. CDR3 DNA: TGTGCCATCAGTGAAGGGTCTGGGTTGTATGAAAAACTGTTTTTT.